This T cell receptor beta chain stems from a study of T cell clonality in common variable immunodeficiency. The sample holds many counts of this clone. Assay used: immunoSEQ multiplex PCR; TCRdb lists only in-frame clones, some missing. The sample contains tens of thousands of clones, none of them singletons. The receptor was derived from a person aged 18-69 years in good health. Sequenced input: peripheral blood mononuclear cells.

CDR3 protein: CASRPETGSEETQYF. CDR3 DNA, as far as it was read: TGTGCCAGCAGGCCCGAGACAGGCAGCGAGGAGACC. V usage is TRBV5-6 and J usage is TRBJ2-5; tentative D call: TRBD1 (6 bases). The DNA ends 3 residues before the CDR3 does, and the rest of the CDR3 is filled in from the germline J gene. CDR3 length: 15 amino acids. V shed 5 bases and J shed 5 bases, with 19 bases lying between them. Germline V lookup: CDR1 SGHDT, CDR2 YYEEEE.